The 4 T cell receptor beta chains in this list originate from one sample, sequenced in a study. TCRdb ran MiXCR on the RT-PCR reads and lists one entry per CDR3 protein. The sample yields hundreds of thousands of distinct CDR3 sequences, 13% to 15% seen once. The sequenced sample consisted of memory CD4+ T cells from blood. The receptors here all came from a female donor in good health, serving as a healthy control.

In this sample, this clonotype turned up many times. The chain joins TRBV5-1 to TRBJ2-7; D is unresolved. Germline V gives CDR1 SGHRS, CDR2 YFSETQ. The V end was cut by 1 base, the J end by 0 bases, with 8 bases between. The CDR3 loop spans 14 amino acids. This CDR3 reads CASSLMSASYEQYF. The CDR3 bases are TGCGCCAGCAGCTTGATGTCCGCCTCCTACGAGCAGTACTTC.

In its sample, this clonotype was seen many times. The gene calls are TRBV6-1 and TRBJ2-1, with 11 bases matching TRBD2. V dropped 5 bases and J dropped 10; count of bases not matched to a gene: 10. The CDR3 is 15 amino acids. Per germline, CDR1 MNHNS and CDR2 SASEGT. CDR3 in DNA: TGTGCCAGCAGTAGCGGGACTAGCGGTCGGGTAGAGCAGTTCTTC. As protein: CASSSGTSGRVEQFF.

This clonotype has a count of ten or more. This chain links TRBV7-2 with TRBJ2-1, with unresolved D. This CDR3 comprises 13 residues. V was cut by 1 base and J by 4 bases, with 5 bases left in between. In germline, CDR1 is SGHTA, CDR2 FQGNSA. The CDR3: CASSLGLYNEQFF. In DNA form, the CDR3 reads TGTGCCAGCAGCTTAGGGCTGTACAATGAGCAGTTCTTC.

The chain has TRBV5-1 and TRBJ2-6; TRBD2 is a possible D gene (6 bases). Germline V gene data show CDR1 as SGHRS and CDR2 as YFSETQ. The CDR3 is 15 amino acids. V was pared by 4 bases and J by 4 bases, with 12 bases between. The CDR3 loop is CASSDAGLGANVLTF. CDR3 coding DNA: TGCGCCAGCAGCGATGCGGGGTTAGGGGCCAACGTCCTGACTTTC.